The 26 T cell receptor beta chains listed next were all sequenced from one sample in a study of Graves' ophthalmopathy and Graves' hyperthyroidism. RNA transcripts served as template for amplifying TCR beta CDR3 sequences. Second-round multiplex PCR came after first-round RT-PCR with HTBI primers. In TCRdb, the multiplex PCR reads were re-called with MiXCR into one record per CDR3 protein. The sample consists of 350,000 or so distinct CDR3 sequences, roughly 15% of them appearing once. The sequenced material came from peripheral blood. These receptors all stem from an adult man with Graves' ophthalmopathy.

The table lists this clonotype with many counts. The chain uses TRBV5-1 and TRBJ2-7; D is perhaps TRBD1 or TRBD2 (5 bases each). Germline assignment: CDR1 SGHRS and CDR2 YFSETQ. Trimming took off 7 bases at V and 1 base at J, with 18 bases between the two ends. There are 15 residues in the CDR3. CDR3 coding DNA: TGCGCCAGCGCCACGGTTTCAGGGAGTTCCTACGAGCAGTACTTC. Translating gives CASATVSGSSYEQYF.

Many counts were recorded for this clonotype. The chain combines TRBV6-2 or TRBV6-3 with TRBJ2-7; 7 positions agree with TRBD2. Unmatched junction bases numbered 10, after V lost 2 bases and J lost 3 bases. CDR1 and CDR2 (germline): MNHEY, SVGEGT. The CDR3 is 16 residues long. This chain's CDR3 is CASSYRGGGGIYEQYF. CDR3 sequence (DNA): TGTGCCAGCAGTTACCGAGGCGGGGGAGGTATCTACGAGCAGTACTTC.

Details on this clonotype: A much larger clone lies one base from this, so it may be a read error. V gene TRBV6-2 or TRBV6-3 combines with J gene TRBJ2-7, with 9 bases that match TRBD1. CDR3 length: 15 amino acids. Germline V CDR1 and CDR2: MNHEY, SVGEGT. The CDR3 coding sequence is TGTGGCAGCAGTCCTACAGGGGGCCGTCCCTACGAGCAGTACTTC. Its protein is CGSSPTGGRPYEQYF.

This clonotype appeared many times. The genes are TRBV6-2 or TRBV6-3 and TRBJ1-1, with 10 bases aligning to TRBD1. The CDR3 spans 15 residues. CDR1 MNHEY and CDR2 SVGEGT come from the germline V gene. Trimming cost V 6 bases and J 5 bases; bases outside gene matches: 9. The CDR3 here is CASRTPTGGRTEAFF. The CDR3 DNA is TGTGCCAGCAGAACCCCGACAGGGGGCCGTACTGAAGCTTTCTTT.

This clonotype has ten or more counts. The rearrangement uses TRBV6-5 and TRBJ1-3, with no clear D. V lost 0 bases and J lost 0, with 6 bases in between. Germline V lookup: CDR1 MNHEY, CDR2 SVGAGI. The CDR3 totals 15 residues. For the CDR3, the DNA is TGTGCCAGCAGTTACTCTCAAGTCTCTGGAAACACCATATATTTT. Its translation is CASSYSQVSGNTIYF.

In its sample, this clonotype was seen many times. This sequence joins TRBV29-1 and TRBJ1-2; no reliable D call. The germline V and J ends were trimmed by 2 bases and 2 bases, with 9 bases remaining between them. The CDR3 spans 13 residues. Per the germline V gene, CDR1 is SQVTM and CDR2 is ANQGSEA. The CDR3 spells CSVELIQNYGYTF. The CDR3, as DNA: TGCAGCGTTGAACTAATACAGAACTATGGCTACACCTTC.

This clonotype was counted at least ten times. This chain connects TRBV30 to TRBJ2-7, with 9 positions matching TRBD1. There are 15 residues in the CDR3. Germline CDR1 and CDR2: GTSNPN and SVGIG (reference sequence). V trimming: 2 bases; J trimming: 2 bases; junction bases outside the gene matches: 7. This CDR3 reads CAWSPGTGTAYEQYF. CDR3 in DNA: TGTGCCTGGAGTCCAGGGACAGGGACTGCCTACGAGCAGTACTTC.

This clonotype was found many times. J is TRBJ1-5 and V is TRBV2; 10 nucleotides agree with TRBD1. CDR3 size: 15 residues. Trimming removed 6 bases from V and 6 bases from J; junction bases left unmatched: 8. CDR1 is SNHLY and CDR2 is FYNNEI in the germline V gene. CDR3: CASSPGQGRVQPQHF. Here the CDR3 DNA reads TGTGCCAGCAGCCCGGGACAGGGGCGAGTTCAGCCCCAGCATTTT.

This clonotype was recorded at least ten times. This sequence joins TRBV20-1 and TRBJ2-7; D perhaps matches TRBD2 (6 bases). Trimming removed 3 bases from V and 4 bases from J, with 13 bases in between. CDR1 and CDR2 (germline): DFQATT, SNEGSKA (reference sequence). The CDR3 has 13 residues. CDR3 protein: CSAREGTSYEQYF. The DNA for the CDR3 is TGCAGTGCTAGGGAGGGCACATCGTACGAGCAGTACTTC.

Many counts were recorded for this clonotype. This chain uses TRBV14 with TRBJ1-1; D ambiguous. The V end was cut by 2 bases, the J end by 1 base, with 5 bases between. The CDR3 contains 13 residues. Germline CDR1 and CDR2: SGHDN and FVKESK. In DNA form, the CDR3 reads TGTGCCAGCAGCCAAATCGGGAACACTGAAGCTTTCTTT. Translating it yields CASSQIGNTEAFF.

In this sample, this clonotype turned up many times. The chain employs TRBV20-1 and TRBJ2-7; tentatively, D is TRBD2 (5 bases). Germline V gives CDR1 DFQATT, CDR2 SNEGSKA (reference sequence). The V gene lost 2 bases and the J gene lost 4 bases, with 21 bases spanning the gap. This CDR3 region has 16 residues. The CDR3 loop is CSARKTRGRVSYEQYF. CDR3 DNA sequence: TGCAGTGCTAGAAAAACGAGAGGGAGAGTGAGTTACGAGCAGTACTTC.

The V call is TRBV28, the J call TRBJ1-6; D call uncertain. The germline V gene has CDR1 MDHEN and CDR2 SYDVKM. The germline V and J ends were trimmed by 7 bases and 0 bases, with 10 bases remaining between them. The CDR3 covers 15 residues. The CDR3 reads CASKKESSYNSPLHF. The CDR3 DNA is TGTGCCAGCAAAAAGGAAAGCTCCTATAATTCACCCCTCCACTTT.

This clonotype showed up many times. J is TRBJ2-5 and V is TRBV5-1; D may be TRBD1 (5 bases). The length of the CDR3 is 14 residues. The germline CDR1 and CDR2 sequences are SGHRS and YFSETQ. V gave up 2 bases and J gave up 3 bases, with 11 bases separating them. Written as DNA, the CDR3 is TGCGCCAGCAGCTTCGGCGGACAAAAAGAGACCCAGTACTTC. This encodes CASSFGGQKETQYF.

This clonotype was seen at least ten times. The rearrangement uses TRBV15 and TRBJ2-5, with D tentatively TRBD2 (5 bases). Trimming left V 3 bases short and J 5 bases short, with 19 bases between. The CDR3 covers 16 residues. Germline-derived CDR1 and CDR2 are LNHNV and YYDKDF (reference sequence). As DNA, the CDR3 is TGTGCCACCAGCAGGGGTGCGTCTAGCAGACGGGAGACCCAGTACTTC. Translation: CATSRGASSRRETQYF. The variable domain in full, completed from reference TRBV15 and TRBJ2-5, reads DAMVIQNPRYQVTQFGKPVTLSCSQTLNHNVMYWYQQKSSQAPKLLFHYYDKDFNNEADTPDNFQSRRPNTSFCFLDIRSPGLGDTAMYLCATSRGASSRRETQYFGPGTRLLVL.

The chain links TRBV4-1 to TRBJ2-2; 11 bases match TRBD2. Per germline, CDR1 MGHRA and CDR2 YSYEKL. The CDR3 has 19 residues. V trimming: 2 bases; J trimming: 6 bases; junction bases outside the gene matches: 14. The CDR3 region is CASSQISGGARSYAGELFF. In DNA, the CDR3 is TGCGCCAGCAGCCAAATTAGCGGGGGGGCCAGATCCTACGCCGGGGAGCTGTTTTTT.

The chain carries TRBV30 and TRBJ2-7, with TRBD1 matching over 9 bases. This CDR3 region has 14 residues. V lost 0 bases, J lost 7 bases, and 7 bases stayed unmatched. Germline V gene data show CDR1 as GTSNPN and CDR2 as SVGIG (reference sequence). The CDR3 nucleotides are TGTGCCTGGAGTGTGCAAGGGACAGGGAATGAGCAGTACTTC. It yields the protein CAWSVQGTGNEQYF.

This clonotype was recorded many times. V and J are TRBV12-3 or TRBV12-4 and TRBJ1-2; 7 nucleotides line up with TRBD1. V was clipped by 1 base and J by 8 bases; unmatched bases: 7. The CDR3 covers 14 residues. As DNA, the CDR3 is TGTGCCAGCAGTTTAGACAGGGGCGCAACAGGCTACACCTTC. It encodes CASSLDRGATGYTF.

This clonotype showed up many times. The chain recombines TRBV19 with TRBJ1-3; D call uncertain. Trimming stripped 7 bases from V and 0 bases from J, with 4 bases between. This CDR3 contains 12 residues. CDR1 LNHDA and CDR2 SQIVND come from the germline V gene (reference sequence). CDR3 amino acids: CASTTSGNTIYF. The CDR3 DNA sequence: TGTGCCAGTACCACCTCTGGAAACACCATATATTTT.

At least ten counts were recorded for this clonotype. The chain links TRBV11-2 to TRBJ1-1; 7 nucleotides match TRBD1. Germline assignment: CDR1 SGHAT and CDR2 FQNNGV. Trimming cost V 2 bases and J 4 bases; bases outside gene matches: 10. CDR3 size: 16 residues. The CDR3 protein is CASSLRSQGFGTEAFF. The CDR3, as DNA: TGTGCCAGCAGCTTAAGGTCACAGGGGTTTGGCACTGAAGCTTTCTTT.

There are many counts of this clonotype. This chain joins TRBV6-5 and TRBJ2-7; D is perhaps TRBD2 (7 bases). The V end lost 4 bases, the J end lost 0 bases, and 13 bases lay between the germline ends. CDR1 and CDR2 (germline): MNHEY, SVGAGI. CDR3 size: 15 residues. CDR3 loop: CASSSVGGRSYEQYF. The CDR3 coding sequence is TGTGCCAGCAGTTCGGTCGGGGGGCGCTCCTACGAGCAGTACTTC.

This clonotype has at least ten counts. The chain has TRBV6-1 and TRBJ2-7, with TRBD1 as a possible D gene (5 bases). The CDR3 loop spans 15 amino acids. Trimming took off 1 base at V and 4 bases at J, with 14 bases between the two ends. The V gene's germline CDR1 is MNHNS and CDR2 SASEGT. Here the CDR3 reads CASSEDGSRDYEQYF. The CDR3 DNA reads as TGTGCCAGCAGTGAAGACGGCTCCAGGGATTACGAGCAGTACTTC.

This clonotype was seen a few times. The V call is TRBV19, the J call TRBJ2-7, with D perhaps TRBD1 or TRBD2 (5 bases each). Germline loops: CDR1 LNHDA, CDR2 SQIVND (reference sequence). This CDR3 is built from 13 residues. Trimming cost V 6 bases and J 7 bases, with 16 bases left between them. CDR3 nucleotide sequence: TGTGCCAGTAGCCCCGGAATCGAGGGGGAGCAGTACTTC. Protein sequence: CASSPGIEGEQYF.

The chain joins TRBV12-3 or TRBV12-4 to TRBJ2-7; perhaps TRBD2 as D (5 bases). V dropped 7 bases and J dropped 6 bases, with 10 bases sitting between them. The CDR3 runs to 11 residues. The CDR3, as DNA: TGTGCCAGCAAGCTGAGCGGCGAGCAGTACTTC. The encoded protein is CASKLSGEQYF.

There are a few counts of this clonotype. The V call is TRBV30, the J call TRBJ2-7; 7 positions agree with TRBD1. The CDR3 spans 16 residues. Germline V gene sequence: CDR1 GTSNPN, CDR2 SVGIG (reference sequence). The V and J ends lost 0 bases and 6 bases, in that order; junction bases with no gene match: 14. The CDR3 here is CAWSVVGQYIRAEQYF. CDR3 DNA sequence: TGTGCCTGGAGTGTAGTGGGACAGTATATCAGGGCCGAGCAGTACTTC.

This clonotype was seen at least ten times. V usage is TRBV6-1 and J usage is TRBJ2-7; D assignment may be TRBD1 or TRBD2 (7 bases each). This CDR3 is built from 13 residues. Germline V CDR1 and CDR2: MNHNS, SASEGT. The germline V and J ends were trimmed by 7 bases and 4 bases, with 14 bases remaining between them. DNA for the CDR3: TGTGCCAGCACCCAGGGGGGGGTATACGAGCAGTACTTC. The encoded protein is CASTQGGVYEQYF.

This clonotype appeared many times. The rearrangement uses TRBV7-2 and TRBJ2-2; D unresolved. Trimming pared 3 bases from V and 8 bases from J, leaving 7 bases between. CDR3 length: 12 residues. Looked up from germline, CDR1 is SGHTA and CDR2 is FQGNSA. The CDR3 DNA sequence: TGTGCCAGCAGCTTCGGTGATGGGGAGCTGTTTTTT. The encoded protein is CASSFGDGELFF.